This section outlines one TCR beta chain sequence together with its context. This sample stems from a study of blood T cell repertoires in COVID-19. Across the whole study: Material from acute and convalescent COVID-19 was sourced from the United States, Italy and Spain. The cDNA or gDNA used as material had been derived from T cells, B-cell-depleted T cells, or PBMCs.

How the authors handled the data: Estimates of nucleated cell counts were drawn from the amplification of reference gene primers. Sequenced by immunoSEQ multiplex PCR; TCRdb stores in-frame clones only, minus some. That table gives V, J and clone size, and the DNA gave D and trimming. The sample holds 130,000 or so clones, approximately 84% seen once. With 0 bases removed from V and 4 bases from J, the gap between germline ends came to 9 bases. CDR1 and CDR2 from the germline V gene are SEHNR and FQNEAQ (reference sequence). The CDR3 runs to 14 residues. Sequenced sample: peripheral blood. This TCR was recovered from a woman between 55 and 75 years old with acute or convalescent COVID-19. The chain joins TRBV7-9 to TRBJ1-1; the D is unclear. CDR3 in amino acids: CASSLASGVTEAFF. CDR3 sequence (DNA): TGTGCCAGCAGCTTAGCGAGCGGGGTCACTGAAGCTTTCTTT.